This T cell receptor beta chain was retrieved from a study of T cell repertoires in cytomegalovirus infection. About the research overall: CMV epitopes, recently identified HLA-C-restricted and well-studied HLA-B-restricted, were used. Matching HLA type, along with CMV infection, was indicated by public TCR beta signatures. Study-wide results and caveats: People with CMV and the relevant HLA were identified by cumulative public TCR beta family frequency. In two of eight donors, the top clonotype was HLA-C-restricted CMV-specific.

CDR3 size: 14 residues. The germline V gene has CDR1 SGHTA and CDR2 FQGNSA. V trimming: 6 bases; J trimming: 2 bases; junction bases outside the gene matches: 5. TCRdb analysed the reads with MiXCR anew, one entry per CDR3 protein. The profile shows some 500,000 distinct CDR3 sequences, just under 40% of them singletons. Comments on this clonotype: Antigen: not known.

The sequence derives from a human donor in good health (CMV status not recorded). Some clones in this sample may be carry-over from other donors' samples. This sample comprised cultured PBMCs, obtained from culture after CMV antigen stimulation. The chain carries TRBV7-2 and TRBJ2-7; 9 bases match TRBD2. The chain's CDR3 is CASRPAGGTYEQYF. The CDR3 DNA reads as TGTGCCAGCAGACCAGCGGGAGGAACCTACGAGCAGTACTTC.